This TCR beta chain was sequenced during a study of Ad26.COV2.S vaccination and SARS-CoV-2 variants. Study overall: Ad26.COV2.S shots went into the muscle once or twice, 56 days apart.

Deletions cut 3 bases from V and 0 bases from J, with 18 bases between. This CDR3 contains 17 residues. Germline CDR1 is GTSNPN and CDR2 is SVGIG (reference sequence). A word on this clone: Its antigen is not known.

General study results and limits: Placebo and vaccine recipients had non-spike TCR breadth that was similar.

TCRdb keeps only in-frame clones here, not all; method: immunoSEQ multiplex PCR. The repertoire holds around 450,000 clones, with 85% to 90% as singletons. Treatment specified: some 20 received Ad26.COV2.S at low or high dose, single or two shots; roughly five received placebo; per-sample allocation not given. It was on day 63 after the first vaccine or placebo injection that samples were taken. The TCR comes from a person between 18 and 60 years old who received the Ad26.COV2.S COVID-19 vaccine or a placebo. Sequenced material: peripheral blood, taken in a trial of Ad26.COV2.S vaccine versus placebo. This chain uses TRBV30 with TRBJ1-3, with D unresolved. The CDR3 region is CAWSGGTTPFSGNTIYF. The CDR3 region has the DNA TGTGCCTGGAGCGGTGGCACCACCCCATTCTCTGGAAACACCATATATTTT.